What follows is one TCR beta chain and its context. Its antigen is unidentified. V was pared by 0 bases and J by 0 bases, with 9 bases between. The V gene's germline CDR1 is LGHNA and CDR2 YSLEER. The CDR3 covers 16 residues. Universal primer sites and UMIs were introduced during 5'RACE template-switching synthesis of TCR cDNA. MiXCR was run by TCRdb on the 5' RACE reads, yielding one entry per CDR3 protein. The sample records a few hundred thousand distinct CDR3 sequences, over 8% being singletons. This record belongs to a study of T cells after yellow fever vaccination. Background on the study: Preparation used SMART-Seq v4 Ultra Low Input for the low-cell-number fractions. Study outcomes and limitations: Subsequent booster samples again held most clones from primary vaccination (96% CD4, just under 90% CD8). Bulk-population clonotypes that are abundant could appear as contaminants in FACS-sorted repertoires.

The source was PBMCs, collected on the day of the first yellow fever vaccination. This rearrangement joins TRBV4-3 to TRBJ1-3, with no clear D. The receptor was derived from a man younger than 35 who received the YFV17D yellow fever vaccine. DNA for the CDR3: TGCGCCAGCAGCCAAGATCGGAGGAGCTCTGGAAACACCATATATTTT. This codes for CASSQDRRSSGNTIYF.